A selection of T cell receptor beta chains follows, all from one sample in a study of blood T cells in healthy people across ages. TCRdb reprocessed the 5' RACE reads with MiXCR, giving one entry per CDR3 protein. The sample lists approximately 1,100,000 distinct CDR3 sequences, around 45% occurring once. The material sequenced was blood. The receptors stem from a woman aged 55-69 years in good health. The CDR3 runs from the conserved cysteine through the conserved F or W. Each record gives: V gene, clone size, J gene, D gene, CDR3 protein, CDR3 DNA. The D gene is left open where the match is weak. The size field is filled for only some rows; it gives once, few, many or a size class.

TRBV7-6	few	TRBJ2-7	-	CASSLGSDGYEQYF	TGTGCCAGCAGCTTAGGGTCGGACGGCTACGAGCAGTACTTC
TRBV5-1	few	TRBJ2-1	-	CASSLGRPNEQFF	TGCGCCAGCAGCTTGGGGCGGCCCAATGAGCAGTTCTTC
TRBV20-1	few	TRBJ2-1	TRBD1	CSARDRTGGPYNEQFF	TGCAGTGCTAGAGATCGGACAGGGGGACCCTACAATGAGCAGTTCTTC
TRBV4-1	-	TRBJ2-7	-	CVSRGTGTYEQYF	TGCGTCAGCAGGGGGACTGGAACCTACGAGCAGTACTTC
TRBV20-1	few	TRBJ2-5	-	CSATKGSDLTGETQYF	TGCAGTGCTACTAAAGGTTCTGACCTCACGGGGGAGACCCAGTACTTC
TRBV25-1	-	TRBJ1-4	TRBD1	CASSERARGREKLFF	TGTGCCAGCAGTGAAAGAGCCAGGGGGCGGGAAAAACTGTTTTTT
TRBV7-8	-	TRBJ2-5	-	CASSFPRAHQETQYF	TGTGCCAGCAGCTTCCCGAGGGCCCACCAAGAGACCCAGTACTTC
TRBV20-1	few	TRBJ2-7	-	CSAREGFRYEQYF	TGCAGTGCTAGGGAGGGGTTTAGATACGAGCAGTACTTC
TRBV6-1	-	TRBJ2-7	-	CASSELRQGGGYEQYF	TGTGCCAGCAGTGAATTGAGGCAGGGTGGTGGCTACGAGCAGTACTTC
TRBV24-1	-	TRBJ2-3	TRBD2	CVTSDLIAGVSDTQYF	TGTGTCACCAGTGATTTGATAGCGGGAGTTTCAGATACGCAGTATTTT
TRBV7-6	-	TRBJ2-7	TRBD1	CASSRQGAGLYEQYF	TGTGCCAGCAGCCGACAGGGGGCTGGGCTCTACGAGCAGTACTTC
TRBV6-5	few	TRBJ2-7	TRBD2	CASSLGLEANEQYF	TGTGCCAGCAGTCTCGGACTAGAGGCCAACGAGCAGTACTTC
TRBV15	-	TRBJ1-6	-	CATSRLGSPLHF	TGTGCCACCAGCAGGTTGGGGTCACCCCTCCACTTT
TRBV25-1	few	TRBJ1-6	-	CASSEYKGGSYNSPLHF	TGTGCCAGCAGTGAATATAAGGGAGGCTCCTATAATTCACCCCTCCACTTT
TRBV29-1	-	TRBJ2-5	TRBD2	CSVEGILAGGGEQYF	TGCAGCGTTGAAGGGATACTAGCGGGAGGGGGTGAGCAGTACTTC
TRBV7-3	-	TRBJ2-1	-	CASRYPGTAEQFF	TGTGCCAGCAGATACCCCGGGACCGCTGAGCAGTTCTTC
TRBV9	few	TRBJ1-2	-	CASNPGYTF	TGTGCCAGCAACCCCGGCTACACCTTC
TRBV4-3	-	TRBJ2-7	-	CASSETEGAAYEQYF	TGCGCCAGCAGCGAGACCGAGGGTGCAGCCTACGAGCAGTACTTC
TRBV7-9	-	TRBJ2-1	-	CASSSPKNPYNEQFF	TGTGCCAGCAGCTCACCTAAGAACCCCTACAATGAGCAGTTCTTC
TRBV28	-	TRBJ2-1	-	CASSLLGGHSYNEQFF	TGTGCCAGCAGTTTATTAGGGGGGCACTCCTACAATGAGCAGTTCTTC
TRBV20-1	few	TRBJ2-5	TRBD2	CSAPGLAGGQETQYF	TGCAGTGCCCCGGGACTAGCGGGAGGGCAAGAGACCCAGTACTTC
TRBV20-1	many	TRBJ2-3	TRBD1	CSAPDRIIDTQYF	TGCAGTGCGCCGGACAGGATTATTGATACGCAGTATTTT
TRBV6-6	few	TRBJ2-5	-	CASNPPQETQYF	TGTGCCAGCAACCCCCCTCAAGAGACCCAGTACTTC
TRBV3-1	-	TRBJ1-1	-	CASRRVQGTEAFF	TGTGCCAGCAGGCGGGTTCAGGGAACTGAAGCTTTCTTT
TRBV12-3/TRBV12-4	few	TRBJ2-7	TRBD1	CASSFRQGALNYEQYF	TGTGCCAGCAGTTTTAGACAGGGGGCTTTAAACTACGAGCAGTACTTC
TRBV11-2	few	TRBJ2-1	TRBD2	CASSLLSGLASHNEQFF	TGTGCCAGCAGCTTACTGTCGGGACTAGCTTCCCACAATGAGCAGTTCTTC
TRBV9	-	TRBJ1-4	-	CASSPGQRVSEKLFF	TGTGCCAGCAGCCCCGGACAGCGGGTTAGCGAAAAACTGTTTTTT
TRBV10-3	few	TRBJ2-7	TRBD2	CAISYPTSTSRGDPNEQYF	TGTGCCATCAGTTACCCTACTAGCACTTCCCGGGGGGATCCTAACGAGCAGTACTTC
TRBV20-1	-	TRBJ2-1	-	CSARVGAPNEQFF	TGCAGTGCTAGAGTGGGAGCCCCCAATGAGCAGTTCTTC
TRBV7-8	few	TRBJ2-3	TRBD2	CASSPRTSGTWDTQYF	TGTGCCAGCAGCCCAAGGACTAGCGGGACGTGGGATACGCAGTATTTT
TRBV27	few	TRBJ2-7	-	CASSFSLVHEQYF	TGTGCCAGCAGTTTTAGTCTAGTCCACGAGCAGTACTTC
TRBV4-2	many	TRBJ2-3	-	CASSQLTVTDTQYF	TGTGCCAGCAGCCAGCTCACGGTCACAGATACGCAGTATTTT
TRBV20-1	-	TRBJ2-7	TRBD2	CSARGELAGDEQYF	TGCAGTGCTAGAGGAGAACTAGCGGGAGACGAGCAGTACTTC
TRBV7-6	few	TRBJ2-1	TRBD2	CASSLAGLAGWNEQFF	TGTGCCAGCAGCTTAGCCGGACTAGCGGGATGGAATGAGCAGTTCTTC
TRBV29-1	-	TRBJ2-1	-	CSVEDRPLANSYNEQFF	TGCAGCGTTGAAGATCGGCCCCTAGCGAACTCCTACAATGAGCAGTTCTTC
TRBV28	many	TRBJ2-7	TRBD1	CASSSTGTGVAYEQYF	TGTGCCAGCAGTAGCACCGGGACAGGGGTTGCCTACGAGCAGTACTTC
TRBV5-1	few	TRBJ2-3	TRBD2	CASSLEAGTRGDTQYF	TGCGCCAGCAGCTTGGAGGCCGGGACTAGAGGAGATACGCAGTATTTT
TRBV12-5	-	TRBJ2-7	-	CASGPSGRIYEQYF	TGTGCTAGTGGTCCGTCGGGGCGGATCTACGAGCAGTACTTC
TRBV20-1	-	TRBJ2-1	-	CSALSIGNEQFF	TGCAGTGCTCTATCGATTGGCAATGAGCAGTTCTTC
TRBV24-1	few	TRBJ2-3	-	CATSDSSTDTQYF	TGTGCCACCAGTGATTCTTCCACAGATACGCAGTATTTT
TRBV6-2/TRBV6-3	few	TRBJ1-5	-	CASSIGAARPQHF	TGTGCCAGCAGTATCGGGGCCGCCCGTCCCCAGCATTTT
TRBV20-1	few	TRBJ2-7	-	CSAREAGSEQYF	TGCAGTGCTAGAGAGGCAGGGAGCGAGCAGTACTTC
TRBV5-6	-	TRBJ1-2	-	CASSWGQASFRGYTF	TGTGCCAGCAGCTGGGGACAAGCCTCCTTTCGCGGCTACACCTTC
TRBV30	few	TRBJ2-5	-	CAGSIQETQYF	TGTGCCGGGTCCATCCAGGAGACCCAGTACTTC